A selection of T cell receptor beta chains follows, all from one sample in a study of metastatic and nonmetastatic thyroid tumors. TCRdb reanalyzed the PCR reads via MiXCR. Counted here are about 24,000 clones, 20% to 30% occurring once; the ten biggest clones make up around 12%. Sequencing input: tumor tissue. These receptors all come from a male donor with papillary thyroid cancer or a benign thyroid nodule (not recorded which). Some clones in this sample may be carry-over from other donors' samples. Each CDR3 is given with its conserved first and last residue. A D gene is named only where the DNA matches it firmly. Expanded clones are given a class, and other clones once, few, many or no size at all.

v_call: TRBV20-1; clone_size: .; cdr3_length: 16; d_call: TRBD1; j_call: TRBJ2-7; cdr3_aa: CSARRGTGGAPYEHYF; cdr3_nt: TGCAGTGCTAGACGAGGAACAGGGGGCGCTCCCTACGAGCACTACTTC
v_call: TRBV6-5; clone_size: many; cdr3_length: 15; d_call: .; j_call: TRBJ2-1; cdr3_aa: CASSYGQGLYNEQFF; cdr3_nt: TGTGCCAGCAGTTATGGGCAGGGGCTCTACAATGAGCAGTTCTTC
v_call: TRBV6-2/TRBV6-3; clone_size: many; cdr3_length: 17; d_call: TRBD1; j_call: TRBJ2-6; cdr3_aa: CASSWDRTYSGANVLTF; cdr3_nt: TGTGCCAGCAGTTGGGACAGGACTTACTCTGGGGCCAACGTCCTGACTTTC
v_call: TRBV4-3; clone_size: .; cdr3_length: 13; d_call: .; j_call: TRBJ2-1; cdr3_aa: CASSSAGSDYQFF; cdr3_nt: TGCGCCAGCAGTTCCGCAGGGTCCGATTATCAGTTCTTC
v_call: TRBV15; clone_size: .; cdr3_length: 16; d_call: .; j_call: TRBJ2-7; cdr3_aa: CATSRDQLDSSYEQYF; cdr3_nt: TGTGCCACCAGCAGAGATCAATTGGACAGCTCCTACGAGCAGTACTTC
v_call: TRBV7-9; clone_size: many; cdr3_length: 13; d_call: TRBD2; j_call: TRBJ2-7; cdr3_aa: CASSFGLEPEQYF; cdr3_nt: TGTGCCAGCAGCTTCGGACTAGAACCCGAGCAGTACTTC
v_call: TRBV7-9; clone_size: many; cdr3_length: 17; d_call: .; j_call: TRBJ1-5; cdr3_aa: CASSPGTDTSGNQPQHF; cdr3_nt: TGTGCCAGCAGCCCCGGGACGGATACTTCGGGCAATCAGCCCCAGCATTTT
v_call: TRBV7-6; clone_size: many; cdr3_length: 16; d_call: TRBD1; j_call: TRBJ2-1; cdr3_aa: CASSLVGTGTYNEQFF; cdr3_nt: TGTGCCAGCAGCTTAGTTGGGACAGGGACATACAATGAGCAGTTCTTC
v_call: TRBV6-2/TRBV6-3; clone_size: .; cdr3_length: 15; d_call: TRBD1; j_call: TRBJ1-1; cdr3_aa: CASSPRGQGSTEAFF; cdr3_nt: TGTGCCAGCAGCCCTCGCGGACAGGGTAGTACTGAAGCTTTCTTT
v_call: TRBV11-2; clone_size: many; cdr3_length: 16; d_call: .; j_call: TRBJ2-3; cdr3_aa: CASSPEGGGSTDTQYF; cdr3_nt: TGTGCCAGCAGTCCCGAGGGGGGGGGCAGCACAGATACGCAGTATTTT
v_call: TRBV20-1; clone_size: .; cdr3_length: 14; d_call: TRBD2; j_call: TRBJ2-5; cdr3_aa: CSAGAGGPKETQYF; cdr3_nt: TGCAGTGCCGGAGCGGGAGGGCCAAAAGAGACCCAGTACTTC
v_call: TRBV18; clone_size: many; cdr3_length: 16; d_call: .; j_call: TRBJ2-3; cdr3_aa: CASSPIIRLVADTQYF; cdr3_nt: TGTGCCAGCTCACCAATAATCCGGCTAGTCGCAGATACGCAGTATTTT
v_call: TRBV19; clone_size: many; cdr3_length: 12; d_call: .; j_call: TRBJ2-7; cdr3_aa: CASSTVDYEQYF; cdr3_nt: TGTGCCAGTAGTACAGTAGACTACGAGCAGTACTTC
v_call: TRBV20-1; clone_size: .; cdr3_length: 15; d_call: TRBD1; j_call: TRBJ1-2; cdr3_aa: CSARAGGTVLFGYTF; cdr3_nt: TGCAGTGCTAGGGCTGGGGGGACAGTCCTCTTTGGCTACACCTTC
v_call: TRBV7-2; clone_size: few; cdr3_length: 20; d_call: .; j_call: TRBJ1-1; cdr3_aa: CASSLFPMGQGTGVWVGAFF; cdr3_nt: TGTGCCAGCAGCTTATTCCCAATGGGTCAGGGGACGGGGGTATGGGTAGGAGCTTTCTTT
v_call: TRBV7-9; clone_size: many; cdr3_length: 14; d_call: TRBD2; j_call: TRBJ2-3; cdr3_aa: CASSRTSGTDTQYF; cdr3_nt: TGTGCCAGCAGCCGTACTAGCGGCACAGATACGCAGTATTTT
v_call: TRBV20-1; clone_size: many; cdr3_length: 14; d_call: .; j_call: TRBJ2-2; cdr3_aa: CSARKTGNTGELFF; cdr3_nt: TGCAGTGCCAGAAAAACGGGGAACACCGGGGAGCTGTTTTTT
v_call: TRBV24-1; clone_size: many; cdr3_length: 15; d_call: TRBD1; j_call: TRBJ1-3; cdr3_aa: CATSESGTAGNTIYF; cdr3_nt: TGCGCCACCAGTGAATCCGGGACAGCAGGAAACACCATATATTTT
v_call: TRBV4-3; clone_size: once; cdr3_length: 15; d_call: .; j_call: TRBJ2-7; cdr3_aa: CASSESCGCSYEQYF; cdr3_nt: TGCGCCAGCAGCGAAAGCTGCGGGTGCTCTTACGAGCAGTACTTC
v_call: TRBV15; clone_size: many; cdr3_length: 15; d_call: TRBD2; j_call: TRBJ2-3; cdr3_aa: CATSRRLAGEDTQYF; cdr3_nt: TGTGCCACCAGCAGACGACTAGCGGGAGAAGATACGCAGTATTTT
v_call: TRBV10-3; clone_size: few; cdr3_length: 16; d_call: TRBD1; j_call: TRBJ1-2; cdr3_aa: CAISESKTGGDNGYTF; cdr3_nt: TGTGCCATCAGTGAGTCGAAGACAGGGGGCGATAATGGCTACACCTTC
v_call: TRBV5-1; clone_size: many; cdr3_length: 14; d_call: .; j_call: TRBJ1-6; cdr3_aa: CASSWTEVNSPLHF; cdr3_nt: TGCGCCAGCAGCTGGACAGAAGTTAATTCACCCCTCCACTTT
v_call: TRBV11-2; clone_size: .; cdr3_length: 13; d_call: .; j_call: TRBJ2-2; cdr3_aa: CASGRTNTGELFF; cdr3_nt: TGTGCCAGCGGGCGCACGAACACCGGGGAGCTGTTTTTT
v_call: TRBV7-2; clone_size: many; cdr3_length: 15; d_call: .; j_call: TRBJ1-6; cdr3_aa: CASSNVVGGYSPLHF; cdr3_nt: TGTGCCTCCAGTAACGTCGTGGGTGGCTATTCACCCCTCCACTTT
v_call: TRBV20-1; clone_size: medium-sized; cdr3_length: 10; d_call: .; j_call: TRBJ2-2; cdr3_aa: CSAHYGELFF; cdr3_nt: TGCAGTGCACACTACGGGGAGCTGTTTTTT
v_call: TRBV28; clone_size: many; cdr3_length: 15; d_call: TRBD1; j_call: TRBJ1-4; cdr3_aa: CASSQTGPTNEKLFF; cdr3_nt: TGTGCCAGCAGTCAGACAGGGCCAACTAATGAAAAACTGTTTTTT
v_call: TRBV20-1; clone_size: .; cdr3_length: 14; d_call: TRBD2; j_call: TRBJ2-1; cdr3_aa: CSAFLAGVHNEQFF; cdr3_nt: TGCAGTGCTTTCCTAGCGGGAGTCCACAATGAGCAGTTCTTC
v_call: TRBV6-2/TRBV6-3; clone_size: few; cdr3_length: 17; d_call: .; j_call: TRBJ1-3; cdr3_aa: CASKNGIGDHSVNTIYF; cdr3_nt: TGTGCCAGCAAAAACGGGATCGGTGACCACTCTGTAAACACCATATATTTT
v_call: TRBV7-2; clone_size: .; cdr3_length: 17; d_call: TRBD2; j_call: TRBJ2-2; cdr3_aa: CASSLSMGLADTGELFF; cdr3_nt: TGTGCCAGCAGCTTATCGATGGGACTAGCGGACACCGGGGAGCTGTTTTTT
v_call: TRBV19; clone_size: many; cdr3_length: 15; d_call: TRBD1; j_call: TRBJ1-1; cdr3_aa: CASSHSGGRNTEAFF; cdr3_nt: TGTGCCAGTAGTCACTCAGGGGGCAGAAACACTGAAGCTTTCTTT
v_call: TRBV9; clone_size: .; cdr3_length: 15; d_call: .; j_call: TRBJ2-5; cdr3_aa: CASSVGMSSEETQYF; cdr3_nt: TGTGCCAGCAGCGTAGGGATGTCCTCGGAGGAGACCCAGTACTTC
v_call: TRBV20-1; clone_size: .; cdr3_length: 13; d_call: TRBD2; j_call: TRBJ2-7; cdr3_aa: CSAAGDSRYEQYF; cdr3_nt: TGCAGTGCTGCGGGGGACTCCCGCTACGAGCAGTACTTC
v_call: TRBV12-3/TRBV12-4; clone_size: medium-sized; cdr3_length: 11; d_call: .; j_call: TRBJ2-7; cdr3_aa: CASSLTYEQYF; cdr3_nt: TGTGCCAGCAGTCTTACCTACGAGCAGTACTTC
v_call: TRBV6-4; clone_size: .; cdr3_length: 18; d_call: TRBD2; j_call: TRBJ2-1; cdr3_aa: CASSDSTSGRYSTDEQFF; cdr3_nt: TGTGCCAGCAGTGACTCGACTAGCGGGAGGTATTCAACGGATGAGCAGTTCTTC
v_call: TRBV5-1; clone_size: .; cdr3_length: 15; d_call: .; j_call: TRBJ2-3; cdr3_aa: CASISQGRSTDTQYF; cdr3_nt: TGCGCCAGCATTTCCCAGGGCCGAAGCACAGATACGCAGTATTTT
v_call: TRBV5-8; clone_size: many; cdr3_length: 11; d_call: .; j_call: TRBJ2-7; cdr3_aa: CASRGPSVQYF; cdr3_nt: TGTGCCAGCAGGGGGCCGTCTGTGCAGTACTTC
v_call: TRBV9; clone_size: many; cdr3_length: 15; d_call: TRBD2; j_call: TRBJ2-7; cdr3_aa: CASSPRASGVYEQYF; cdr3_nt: TGTGCCAGCAGCCCAAGGGCTAGCGGGGTCTACGAGCAGTACTTC
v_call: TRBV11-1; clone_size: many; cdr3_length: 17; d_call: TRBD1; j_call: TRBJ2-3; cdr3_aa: CASSLAFGTGGTDTQYF; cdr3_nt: TGTGCCAGCAGCTTAGCTTTTGGGACAGGGGGCACAGATACGCAGTATTTT
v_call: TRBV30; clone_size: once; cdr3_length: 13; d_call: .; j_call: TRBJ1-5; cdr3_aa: CAWSVRGAGAQHF; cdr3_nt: TGTGCCTGGAGTGTTCGGGGGGCTGGGGCCCAGCATTTT
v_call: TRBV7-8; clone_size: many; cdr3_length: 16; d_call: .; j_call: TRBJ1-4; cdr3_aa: CASSRDGGATNEKLFF; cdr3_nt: TGTGCCAGCAGCCGGGATGGGGGTGCAACTAATGAAAAACTGTTTTTT
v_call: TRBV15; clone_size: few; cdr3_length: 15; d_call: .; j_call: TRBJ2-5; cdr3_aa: CATSRDRAGQETQYF; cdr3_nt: TGTGCCACCAGCAGAGACCGCGCCGGACAAGAGACCCAGTACTTC